The next 15 T cell receptor beta chains were all read from a single sample in a study of CD8 T cells in Susac syndrome. A quantity of roughly 0.5 to 1 ug RNA underwent reverse transcription using random hexamers. TCRdb reanalysed the immunoSEQ multiplex PCR reads using MiXCR and keeps one entry per CDR3 protein. The sample holds approximately 170,000 distinct CDR3 sequences; 94% are singletons and the top ten take 0.08% to 0.095%. The sequencing input was CD4+ T cells from PBMCs. These receptors were collected from a human donor with multiple sclerosis.

The chain carries TRBV7-2 and TRBJ2-3; D gene unclear. Germline V gene sequence: CDR1 SGHTA, CDR2 FQGNSA. CDR3 length: 16 residues. Trimming removed 5 bases at V and 6 bases at J, with 21 bases between. The CDR3 DNA reads as TGTGCCAGCAGCCCCCACTCGCGAGCAGAGTTGGATACGCAGTATTTT. The encoded protein is CASSPHSRAELDTQYF.

The rearrangement links TRBV27 to TRBJ1-4; 7 nucleotides agree with TRBD1. Germline CDR1 and CDR2: MNHEY and SMNVEV (reference sequence). With 5 bases clipped from V and 8 bases from J, the junction kept 8 bases outside the gene matches. The CDR3 covers 14 residues. This chain's CDR3 is CASSLWTGSEKLFF. In DNA, the CDR3 is TGTGCCAGCAGTCTCTGGACAGGAAGCGAAAAACTGTTTTTT.

The rearrangement uses TRBV29-1 and TRBJ2-2; the D gene is possibly TRBD2 (5 bases). V lost 3 bases, J lost 8 bases, and 13 bases lay in between. This CDR3 region has 13 residues. The germline gives CDR1 SQVTM, CDR2 ANQGSEA. The CDR3 is CSVETTGTGELFF. As DNA, the CDR3 is TGCAGCGTTGAGACTACCGGCACGGGGGAGCTGTTTTTT.

V gene TRBV12-3 or TRBV12-4 combines with J gene TRBJ2-5, with D perhaps given as TRBD1 or TRBD2 (5 bases each). Trimming removed 2 bases from V and 2 bases from J, with 15 bases in between. CDR3 length: 16 residues. In DNA form, the CDR3 reads TGTGCCAGCAGTTTATGGGACCGCCAGGTACAAGAGACCCAGTACTTC. It yields the protein CASSLWDRQVQETQYF.

V gene TRBV20-1 combines with J gene TRBJ1-1; perhaps TRBD1 as D (6 bases). The CDR3 is 12 amino acids. Germline CDR1 and CDR2: DFQATT and SNEGSKA (reference sequence). The V and J ends lost 3 bases and 10 bases respectively, with 15 bases between them. This CDR3 is CSARWGQGGAFF. The CDR3 coding sequence is TGCAGTGCTAGGTGGGGACAAGGGGGAGCTTTCTTT.

J is TRBJ2-7 and V is TRBV19; possible D gene TRBD1, 6 bases. V lost 4 bases and J 0 bases, leaving 10 bases between the germline ends. The CDR3 contains 14 residues. The germline CDR1 and CDR2 sequences are LNHDA and SQIVND (reference sequence). The CDR3 here is CASSKTGISYEQYF. CDR3 DNA sequence: TGTGCCAGTAGTAAAACAGGGATCTCCTACGAGCAGTACTTC.

The CDR3 sequence: CASSLDYYVGNEQYF. The CDR3 DNA is TGTGCCAGCAGCTTAGACTACTACGTGGGGAACGAGCAGTACTTC. The rearrangement joins TRBV7-2 to TRBJ2-7; D not certain. V was cut by 1 base and J by 5 bases, with 15 bases left in between. The CDR3 is 15 amino acids. CDR1 is SGHTA, CDR2 FQGNSA, per germline.

The chain recombines TRBV5-1 with TRBJ2-7; D assignment may be TRBD1 or TRBD2 (5 bases each). Looked up from germline, CDR1 is SGHRS and CDR2 is YFSETQ. V was clipped by 2 bases and J by 5 bases, with 11 bases between them. The CDR3 has 13 residues. The CDR3 coding sequence is TGCGCCAGCAGCTTTAGCAGGGACCACGAGCAGTACTTC. Protein sequence: CASSFSRDHEQYF. The complete variable domain, with remaining parts taken from reference TRBV5-1 and TRBJ2-7, reads KAGVTQTPRYLIKTRGQQVTLSCSPISGHRSVSWYQQTPGQGLQFLFEYFSETQRNKGNFPGRFSGRQFSNSRSEMNVSTLELGDSALYLCASSFSRDHEQYFGPGTRLTVT.

The V and J genes are TRBV15 and TRBJ2-2; D uncertain. The CDR3 is made up of 17 amino acids. Germline CDR1 is LNHNV and CDR2 is YYDKDF (reference sequence). V lost 1 base, J lost 1 base, and 13 bases lay in between. CDR3 residues: CATSRVPVSLNTGELFF. The CDR3 DNA sequence: TGTGCCACCAGCAGAGTACCCGTCTCCCTGAACACCGGGGAGCTGTTTTTT.

The gene calls are TRBV7-9 and TRBJ1-1; 8 bases line up with TRBD1. This CDR3 spans 13 amino acids. Germline CDR1 and CDR2: SEHNR and FQNEAQ (reference sequence). Trimming removed 2 bases from V and 7 bases from J; junction bases left unmatched: 3. This CDR3 reads CASSLYGQGEAFF. The DNA for the CDR3 is TGTGCCAGCAGCTTATATGGACAGGGTGAAGCTTTCTTT.

J is TRBJ2-1 and V is TRBV11-3, with 8 bases lining up with TRBD2. The ends lost 3 bases at V and 9 bases at J; junction bases unmatched: 4. Germline V gene sequence: CDR1 SGHNT, CDR2 YENEEA. The CDR3 sequence is 13 residues long. CDR3: CASSFRAGVEQFF. The CDR3 nucleotides are TGTGCCAGCAGCTTCCGAGCGGGAGTTGAGCAGTTCTTC.

The chain carries TRBV28 and TRBJ2-3; D tentatively reads TRBD1 or TRBD2 (5 bases each). The germline V and J ends were trimmed by 6 bases and 2 bases, with 15 bases remaining between them. This CDR3 region has 15 residues. Germline-derived CDR1 and CDR2 are MDHEN and SYDVKM. Here the CDR3 DNA reads TGTGCCAGCAGCCCTCGGGGCCACCTCACAGATACGCAGTATTTT. Amino acid sequence: CASSPRGHLTDTQYF.

This CDR3 is CSSTGATGTEAFF. CDR3 DNA: TGCAGCTCAACGGGGGCCACGGGGACTGAAGCTTTCTTT. J is TRBJ1-1 and V is TRBV29-1, with a possible D match to TRBD1 (6 bases). Trimming left V 8 bases short and J 5 bases short, with 18 bases between. This CDR3 comprises 13 residues. Per germline, CDR1 SQVTM and CDR2 ANQGSEA.

The V call is TRBV12-3 or TRBV12-4, the J call TRBJ2-7, with D perhaps TRBD1 (5 bases). V dropped 9 bases and J dropped 7 bases, with 13 bases sitting between them. The CDR3 contains 11 residues. DNA of the CDR3: TGTGCCAGTTCAGGGTATGAGGAGCAGTACTTC. Its translation is CASSGYEEQYF.

The chain joins TRBV5-1 to TRBJ2-2; 9 nucleotides match TRBD2. CDR3 size: 16 residues. V was pared by 2 bases and J by 2 bases, with 4 bases of the junction left unmatched. In germline, CDR1 is SGHRS, CDR2 YFSETQ. CDR3 DNA sequence: TGCGCCAGCAGCTTATCTAGCGGGGCTAACACCGGGGAGCTGTTTTTT. It specifies CASSLSSGANTGELFF.